This T cell receptor (beta chain) originates from a study of CD8 T cells in ankylosing spondylitis. In germline, CDR1 is MGHRA, CDR2 YSYEKL. Trimming left V 0 bases short and J 7 bases short, with 9 bases between. The length of the CDR3 is 13 residues. TCRdb reanalysed the 5' RACE reads using MiXCR and keeps one entry per CDR3 protein. The repertoire has about 200,000 distinct CDR3 sequences, roughly 13% of them found once; the top ten carry about 15%. The genes are TRBV4-1 and TRBJ1-2; no reliable D call. The TCR sequence derives from a male donor with ankylosing spondylitis or in good health (not recorded which). What was sequenced was blood, either unsorted or a sorted T cell fraction (not recorded which). This chain's CDR3 is CASSQELRSGYTF. CDR3 sequence (DNA): TGCGCCAGCAGCCAAGAATTACGGAGTGGCTACACCTTC.